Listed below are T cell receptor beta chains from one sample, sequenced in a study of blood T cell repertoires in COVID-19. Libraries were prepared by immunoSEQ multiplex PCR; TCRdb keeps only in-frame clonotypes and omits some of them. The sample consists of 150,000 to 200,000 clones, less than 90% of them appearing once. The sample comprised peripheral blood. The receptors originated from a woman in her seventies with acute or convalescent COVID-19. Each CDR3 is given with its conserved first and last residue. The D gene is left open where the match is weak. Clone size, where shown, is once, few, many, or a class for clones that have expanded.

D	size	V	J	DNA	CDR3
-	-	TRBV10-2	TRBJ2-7	TGCGCCAGCGTAGCGCCCCTCTCCTACGAGCAGTACTTC	CASVAPLSYEQYF
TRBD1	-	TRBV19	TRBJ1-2	TGTGCCAGTAGGGACAGGGGGCGCGCGGACTATGGCTACACCTTC	CASRDRGRADYGYTF
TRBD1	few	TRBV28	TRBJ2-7	TGTGCCAGCAGGGGGATGGACAGGCCCTACGAGCAGTACTTC	CASRGMDRPYEQYF
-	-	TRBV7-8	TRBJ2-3	TGTGCCAGCAGCCCTCGGTGGCTAGCCCAGACAGATACGCAGTATTTT	CASSPRWLAQTDTQYF
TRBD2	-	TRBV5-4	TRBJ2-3	TGTGCCAGCAGCTTTGGGTATGGACTAGCGGGAGTTACAGATACGCAGTATTTT	CASSFGYGLAGVTDTQYF
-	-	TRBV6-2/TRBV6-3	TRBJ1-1	TGTGCCAGCAGTTATCCCCGGAGGAACACTGAAGCTTTCTTT	CASSYPRRNTEAFF
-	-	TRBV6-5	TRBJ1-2	TGTGCCAGCAGTCAGGGCAGGGCCGCTGTTGGCTACACCTTC	CASSQGRAAVGYTF
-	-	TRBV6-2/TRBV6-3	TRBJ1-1	TGTGCCAGCAGTTACTCGAGGATTGTCACTGAAGCTTTCTTT	CASSYSRIVTEAFF
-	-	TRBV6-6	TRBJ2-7	TGTGCCAGCAGTACTGGGTTAGCGACCTCCTACGAGCAGTACTTC	CASSTGLATSYEQYF
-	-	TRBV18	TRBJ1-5	TGTGCCAGCTCCCCGGGTGACAATCAGCCCCAGCATTTT	CASSPGDNQPQHF
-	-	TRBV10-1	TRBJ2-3	TGCGCCAGCAGTGTAGACAAGAGCACAGATACGCAGTATTTT	CASSVDKSTDTQYF
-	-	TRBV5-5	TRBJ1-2	TGTGCCAGCAGCCGGAGTAATGGCTATGGCTACACCTTC	CASSRSNGYGYTF
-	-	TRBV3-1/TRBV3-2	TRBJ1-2	TGTGCCAGCAGCCACAACGACAGACCTAACTATGGCTACACCTTC	CASSHNDRPNYGYTF
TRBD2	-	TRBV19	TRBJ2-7	TGTGCCAGTAGCCCCCGCGGCGGGAGCGGTGAGCAGTACTTC	CASSPRGGSGEQYF
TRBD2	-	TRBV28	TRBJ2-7	TGTGCCAGCAGTTTCCGTACTAGCGGGAGGACCTACGAGCAGTACTTC	CASSFRTSGRTYEQYF
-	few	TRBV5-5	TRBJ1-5	TGTGCCAGCAGCTTGGAGGGGAACAATCAGCCCCAGCATTTT	CASSLEGNNQPQHF
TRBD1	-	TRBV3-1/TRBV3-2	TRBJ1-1	TGTGCCAGCAGCCAAGCCGGGAGGGGGCCAGCTTTCTTT	CASSQAGRGPAFF
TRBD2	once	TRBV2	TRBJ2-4	TGTGCCAGCAGCGCCCGCGGGGGGGAGGCCAAAAACATTCAGTACTTC	CASSARGGEAKNIQYF
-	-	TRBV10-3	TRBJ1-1	TGTGCCATCAGGGGCACAGGGAGTGAAGCTTTCTTT	CAIRGTGSEAFF
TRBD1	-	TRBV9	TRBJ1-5	TGTGCCAGCAGCAAAGGACAGGGGGTTCAGCCCCAGCATTTT	CASSKGQGVQPQHF
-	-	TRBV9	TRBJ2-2	TGTGCCAGCAGCGTAGAACCAGCGAACACCGGGGAGCTGTTTTTT	CASSVEPANTGELFF
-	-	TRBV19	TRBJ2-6	TGTGCCAGCCACAGGAATTTAGACCATCCTGGGGCCAACGTCCTGACTTTC	CASHRNLDHPGANVLTF
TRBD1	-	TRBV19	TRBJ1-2	TGTGCCAGTAGTAGAGACAGGGGGGAGTACTATGGCTACACCTTC	CASSRDRGEYYGYTF
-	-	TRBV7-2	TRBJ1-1	TGTGCCAGCAGCTCGGACAGTGGGACTGAAGCTTTCTTT	CASSSDSGTEAFF
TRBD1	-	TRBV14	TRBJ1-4	TGTGCCAGCAGCCATTTCGGACAGGGAGAAAATGAAAAACTGTTTTTT	CASSHFGQGENEKLFF
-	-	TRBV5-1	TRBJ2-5	TGCGCCAGCATAAGACAGCCCCAGGTACAAGAGACCCAGTACTTC	CASIRQPQVQETQYF
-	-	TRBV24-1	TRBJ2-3	TGTGCCACCAGTGACCTAACGCCAGATACGCAGTATTTT	CATSDLTPDTQYF